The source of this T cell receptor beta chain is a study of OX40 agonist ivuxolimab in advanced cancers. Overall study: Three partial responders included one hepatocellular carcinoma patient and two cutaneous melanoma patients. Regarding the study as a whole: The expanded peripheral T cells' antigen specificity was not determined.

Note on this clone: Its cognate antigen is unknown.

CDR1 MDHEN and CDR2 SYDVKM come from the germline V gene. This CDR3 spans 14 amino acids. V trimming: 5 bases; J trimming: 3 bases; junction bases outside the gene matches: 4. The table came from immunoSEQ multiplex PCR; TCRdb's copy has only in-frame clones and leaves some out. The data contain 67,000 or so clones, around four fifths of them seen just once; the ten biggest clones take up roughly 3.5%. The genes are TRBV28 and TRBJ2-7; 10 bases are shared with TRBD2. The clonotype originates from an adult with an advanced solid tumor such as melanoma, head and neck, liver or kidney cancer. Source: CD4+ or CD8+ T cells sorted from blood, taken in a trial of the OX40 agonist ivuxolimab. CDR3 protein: CASSLRLAGYEQYF. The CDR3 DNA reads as TGTGCCAGCAGTCTTCGACTAGCGGGCTACGAGCAGTACTTC.